Listed below are T cell receptor beta chains from one sample, sequenced in a study of shared clonotypes between healthy human individuals. Generated by immunoSEQ multiplex PCR, the TCRdb table keeps only in-frame clones and is missing some. The sample has roughly 1.4 million clones; approximately 98.5% are singletons. The sample taken for sequencing was naive CD4+ T cells sorted from blood. Receptor source: a man younger than 40 in good health. Each CDR3 is given with its conserved first and last residue. The D gene is left open where the match is weak. The size entry is marked missing in some rows and otherwise reads once, few, many or a size class.

size	D	V	J	CDR3	DNA
NA	NA	TRBV19	TRBJ1-5	CASSPIGGLGNQPQHF	TGTGCCAGTAGTCCGATTGGGGGGCTGGGCAATCAGCCCCAGCATTTT
NA	NA	TRBV11-2	TRBJ2-3	CASSLSTDTQYF	TGTGCCAGCAGCTTAAGCACAGATACGCAGTATTTT
NA	NA	TRBV7-6	TRBJ1-5	CASSFLQGLGQPQHF	TGTGCCAGCAGCTTTCTACAGGGCCTTGGCCAGCCCCAGCATTTT
NA	NA	TRBV11-3	TRBJ2-5	CASSGGSETQYF	TGTGCCAGCAGCGGGGGATCGGAGACCCAGTACTTC
NA	NA	TRBV28	TRBJ1-2	CASSLPGRGGYGYTF	TGTGCCAGCAGTTTGCCAGGCCGCGGGGGCTATGGCTACACCTTC
NA	NA	TRBV7-9	TRBJ1-5	CASSSVSGGAQHF	TGTGCCAGCAGCTCCGTCTCGGGGGGGGCCCAGCATTTT
NA	NA	TRBV7-9	TRBJ1-1	CASSSSGGVGTEAFF	TGTGCCAGCAGCAGCTCGGGGGGAGTAGGAACTGAAGCTTTCTTT
NA	NA	TRBV29-1	TRBJ2-5	CSALAGDETQYF	TGCAGCGCCCTAGCAGGAGATGAGACCCAGTACTTC
NA	TRBD2	TRBV18	TRBJ2-3	CASSPVSGRAGDTQYF	TGTGCCAGCTCACCAGTTAGCGGGAGAGCTGGTGATACGCAGTATTTT
NA	NA	TRBV25-1	TRBJ1-4	CASSEIEGRTGNEKLFF	TGTGCCAGCAGTGAAATTGAGGGGCGGACGGGTAATGAAAAACTGTTTTTT
NA	TRBD1	TRBV15	TRBJ2-5	CATSRGQGAGETQYF	TGTGCCACCAGCAGAGGCCAGGGGGCGGGAGAGACCCAGTACTTC
once	NA	TRBV18	TRBJ2-7	CASSPPGGAEQYF	TGTGCCAGCTCACCACCGGGCGGGGCCGAGCAGTACTTC
NA	NA	TRBV28	TRBJ1-2	CASNLGQNYGYTF	TGTGCCAGCAACTTAGGACAGAACTATGGCTACACCTTC
once	NA	TRBV18	TRBJ2-5	CASSPLKDVETQYF	TGTGCCAGCTCACCTTTGAAGGACGTGGAGACCCAGTACTTC
NA	NA	TRBV7-3	TRBJ2-7	CASSPSGSYEQYF	TGTGCCAGCAGCCCCAGTGGCAGCTACGAGCAGTACTTC
NA	NA	TRBV5-4	TRBJ1-1	CASSSPRAGTEAFF	TGTGCCAGCAGCTCCCCCCGGGCGGGTACTGAAGCTTTCTTT
NA	NA	TRBV5-1	TRBJ2-7	CASSFGQFSYEQYF	TGCGCCAGCAGCTTTGGGCAATTCTCCTACGAGCAGTACTTC
NA	NA	TRBV7-9	TRBJ2-3	CASSFLGSGADTQYF	TGTGCCAGCAGCTTCTTAGGCAGTGGTGCAGATACGCAGTATTTT
NA	TRBD1	TRBV5-1	TRBJ2-7	CASSSDRGGDEQYF	TGCGCCAGCAGCAGCGACAGGGGCGGGGACGAGCAGTACTTC
NA	TRBD2	TRBV6-1	TRBJ2-7	CASRSEAGGGGKQYF	TGTGCCAGCAGAAGTGAGGCGGGAGGGGGTGGAAAGCAGTACTTC
NA	TRBD2	TRBV9	TRBJ2-7	CASSEGLAGVYEQYF	TGTGCCAGCAGCGAGGGACTAGCGGGTGTATACGAGCAGTACTTC
NA	NA	TRBV5-1	TRBJ2-1	CASSSSISWRSYNEQFF	TGCGCCAGCAGCTCAAGTATATCTTGGCGCTCCTACAATGAGCAGTTCTTC
NA	NA	TRBV7-6	TRBJ2-1	CASSLGTEQFF	TGTGCCAGCAGCTTGGGAACAGAGCAGTTCTTC
NA	NA	TRBV6-1	TRBJ1-1	CASSTTRVRNEAFF	TGTGCCAGCAGTACTACAAGGGTTCGGAATGAAGCTTTCTTT
NA	NA	TRBV13	TRBJ1-1	CASSLNRGNTEAFF	TGTGCCAGCAGCTTGAATCGGGGGAACACTGAAGCTTTCTTT
NA	TRBD1	TRBV6-1	TRBJ1-4	CASSGGGGLGEKLFF	TGTGCCAGCAGTGGTGGAGGGGGCCTTGGTGAAAAACTGTTTTTT
NA	NA	TRBV6-5	TRBJ2-1	CASSYGGTFFSEQFF	TGTGCCAGCAGTTATGGGGGGACATTTTTTAGTGAGCAGTTCTTC
NA	NA	TRBV10-3	TRBJ2-1	CAISESLREQFF	TGTGCCATCAGTGAGTCGCTACGGGAGCAGTTCTTC
NA	TRBD2	TRBV5-1	TRBJ2-1	CASSQTSGNNEQFF	TGCGCCAGCAGCCAAACTAGCGGGAACAATGAGCAGTTCTTC
NA	NA	TRBV28	TRBJ2-1	CASSLLYNEQFF	TGTGCCAGCAGTTTATTGTACAATGAGCAGTTCTTC
NA	NA	TRBV4-2	TRBJ2-7	CASSQDRASASSYEQYF	TGTGCCAGCAGCCAAGATAGAGCTAGCGCTTCGAGTTACGAGCAGTACTTC
NA	NA	TRBV4-3	TRBJ1-4	CASSRVDVGEKLFF	TGCGCCAGCAGCCGAGTGGACGTCGGGGAAAAACTGTTTTTT
NA	TRBD1	TRBV7-7	TRBJ2-2	CASSSGQGGPNTGELFF	TGCGCCAGCAGCTCAGGACAGGGAGGTCCGAACACCGGGGAGCTGTTTTTT
NA	TRBD2	TRBV27	TRBJ2-3	CASSQVDLAGVPRGDTQYF	TGTGCCAGCAGTCAAGTTGATTTAGCGGGAGTGCCGCGCGGAGATACGCAGTATTTT
NA	NA	TRBV5-6	TRBJ1-5	CASSFRGSNQPQHF	TGTGCCAGCAGCTTCAGAGGGAGCAATCAGCCCCAGCATTTT
NA	NA	TRBV5-6	TRBJ1-2	CASSLGAGLNIGNYGYTF	TGTGCCAGCAGCTTGGGTGCGGGACTCAATATAGGAAACTATGGCTACACCTTC
NA	NA	TRBV4-1	TRBJ1-1	CASSQVGNTEAFF	TGCGCCAGCAGCCAAGTAGGGAACACTGAAGCTTTCTTT
NA	NA	TRBV11-2	TRBJ2-2	CASSLVGRNLTGELFF	TGTGCCAGCAGCTTAGTAGGTAGAAACCTCACCGGGGAGCTGTTTTTT
NA	TRBD2	TRBV7-6	TRBJ2-1	CASSLVVGTRYNEQFF	TGTGCCAGCAGCTTAGTTGTCGGGACTAGATACAATGAGCAGTTCTTC
NA	TRBD2	TRBV7-3	TRBJ2-1	CASSQGLAGYNEQFF	TGTGCCAGCAGCCAGGGACTAGCGGGCTACAATGAGCAGTTCTTC
NA	NA	TRBV10-2	TRBJ2-6	CASSESGPPGANVLTF	TGCGCCAGCAGTGAGTCTGGACCCCCTGGGGCCAACGTCCTGACTTTC
NA	TRBD2	TRBV9	TRBJ2-1	CASSPLAGGLDNEQFF	TGTGCCAGCAGCCCACTAGCGGGAGGTCTCGACAATGAGCAGTTCTTC
NA	NA	TRBV18	TRBJ1-1	CASSPPGVLNTEAFF	TGTGCCAGCTCACCACCGGGGGTTCTCAACACTGAAGCTTTCTTT
NA	NA	TRBV4-1	TRBJ2-5	CASSQDNQETQYF	TGCGCCAGCAGCCAAGACAACCAAGAGACCCAGTACTTC
NA	NA	TRBV28	TRBJ1-2	CASSGQNYGYTF	TGTGCCAGCAGCGGACAGAACTATGGCTACACCTTC
NA	NA	TRBV5-4	TRBJ1-2	CASSLLAWTPKNYGYTF	TGTGCCAGCAGCTTGCTAGCTTGGACCCCTAAAAACTATGGCTACACCTTC
NA	NA	TRBV10-3	TRBJ1-5	CATQGDSNQPQHF	TGTGCCACACAGGGTGATAGCAATCAGCCCCAGCATTTT
NA	TRBD1	TRBV27	TRBJ2-3	CASRHQGDSTDTQYF	TGTGCCAGCAGACACCAGGGGGATAGCACAGATACGCAGTATTTT
NA	NA	TRBV15	TRBJ2-7	CATSPTRPSYEQYF	TGTGCCACCAGCCCGACCAGGCCGAGTTACGAGCAGTACTTC
NA	NA	TRBV9	TRBJ2-3	CASSRPRAGHGTDTQYF	TGTGCCAGCAGCCGCCCCCGGGCGGGACATGGCACAGATACGCAGTATTTT
NA	NA	TRBV28	TRBJ2-7	CASSLIIGVYEQYF	TGTGCCAGCAGTTTGATAATCGGAGTCTACGAGCAGTACTTC
NA	NA	TRBV11-1	TRBJ2-3	CASSWASTDTQYF	TGTGCCAGCTCGTGGGCTAGCACAGATACGCAGTATTTT
NA	NA	TRBV6-5	TRBJ1-4	CASSYSGTYEKLFF	TGTGCCAGCAGTTACTCCGGGACGTATGAAAAACTGTTTTTT
NA	TRBD1	TRBV7-6	TRBJ2-3	CASSLRTGGLTDTQYF	TGTGCCAGCAGCCTCCGGACAGGGGGACTCACAGATACGCAGTATTTT